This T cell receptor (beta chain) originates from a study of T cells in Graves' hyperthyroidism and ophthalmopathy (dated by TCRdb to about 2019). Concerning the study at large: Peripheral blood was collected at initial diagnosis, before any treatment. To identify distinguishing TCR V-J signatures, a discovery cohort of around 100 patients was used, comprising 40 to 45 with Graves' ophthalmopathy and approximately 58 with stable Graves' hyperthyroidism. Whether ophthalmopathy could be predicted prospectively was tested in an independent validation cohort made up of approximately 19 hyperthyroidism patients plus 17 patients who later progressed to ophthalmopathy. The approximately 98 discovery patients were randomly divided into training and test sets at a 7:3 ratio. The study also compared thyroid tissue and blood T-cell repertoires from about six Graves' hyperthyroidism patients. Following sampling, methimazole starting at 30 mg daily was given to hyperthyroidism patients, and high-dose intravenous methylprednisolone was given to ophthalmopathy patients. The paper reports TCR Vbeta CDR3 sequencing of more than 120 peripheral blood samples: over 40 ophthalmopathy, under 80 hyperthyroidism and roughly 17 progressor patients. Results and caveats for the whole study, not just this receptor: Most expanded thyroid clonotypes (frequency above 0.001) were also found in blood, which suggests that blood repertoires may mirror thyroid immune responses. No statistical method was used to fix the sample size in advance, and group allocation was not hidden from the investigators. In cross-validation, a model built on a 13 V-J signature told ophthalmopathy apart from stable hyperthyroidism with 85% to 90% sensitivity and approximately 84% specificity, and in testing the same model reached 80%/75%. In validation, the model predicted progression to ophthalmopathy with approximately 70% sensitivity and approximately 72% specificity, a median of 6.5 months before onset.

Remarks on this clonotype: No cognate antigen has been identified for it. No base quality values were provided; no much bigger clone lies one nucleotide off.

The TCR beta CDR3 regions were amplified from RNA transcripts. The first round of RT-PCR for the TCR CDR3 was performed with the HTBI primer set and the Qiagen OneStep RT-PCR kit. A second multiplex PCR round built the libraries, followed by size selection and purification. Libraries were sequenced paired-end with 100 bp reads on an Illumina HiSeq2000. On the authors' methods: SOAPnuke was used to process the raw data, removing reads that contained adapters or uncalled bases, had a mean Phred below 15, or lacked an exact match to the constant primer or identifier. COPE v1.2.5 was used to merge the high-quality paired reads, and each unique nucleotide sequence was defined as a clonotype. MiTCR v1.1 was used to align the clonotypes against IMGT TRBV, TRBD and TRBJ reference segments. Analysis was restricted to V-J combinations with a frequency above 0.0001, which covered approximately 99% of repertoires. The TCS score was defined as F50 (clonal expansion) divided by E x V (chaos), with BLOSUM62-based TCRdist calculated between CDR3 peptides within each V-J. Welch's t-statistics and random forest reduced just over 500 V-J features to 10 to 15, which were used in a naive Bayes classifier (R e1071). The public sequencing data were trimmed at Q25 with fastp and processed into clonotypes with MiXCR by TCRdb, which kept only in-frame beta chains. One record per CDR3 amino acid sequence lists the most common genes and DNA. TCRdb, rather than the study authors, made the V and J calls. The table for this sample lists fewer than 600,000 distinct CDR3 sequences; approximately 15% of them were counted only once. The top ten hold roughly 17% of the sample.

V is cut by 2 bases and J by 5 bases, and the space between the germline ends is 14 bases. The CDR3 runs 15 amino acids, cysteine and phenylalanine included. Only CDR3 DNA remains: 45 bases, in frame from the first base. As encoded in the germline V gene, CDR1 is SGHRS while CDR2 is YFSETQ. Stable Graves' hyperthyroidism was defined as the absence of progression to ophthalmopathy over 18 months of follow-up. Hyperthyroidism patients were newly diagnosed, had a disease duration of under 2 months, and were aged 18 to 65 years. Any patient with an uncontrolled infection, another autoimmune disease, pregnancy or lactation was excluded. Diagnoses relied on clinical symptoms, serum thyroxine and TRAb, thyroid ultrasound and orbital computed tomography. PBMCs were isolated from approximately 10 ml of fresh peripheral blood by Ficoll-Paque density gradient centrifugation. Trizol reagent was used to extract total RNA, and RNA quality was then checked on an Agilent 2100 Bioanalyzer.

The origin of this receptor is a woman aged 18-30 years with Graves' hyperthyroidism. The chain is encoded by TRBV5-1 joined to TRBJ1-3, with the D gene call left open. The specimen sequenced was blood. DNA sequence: TGCGCCAGCAGCTTCGGTCCGGGTGGAAGAAACACCATATATTTT. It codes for CASSFGPGGRNTIYF.